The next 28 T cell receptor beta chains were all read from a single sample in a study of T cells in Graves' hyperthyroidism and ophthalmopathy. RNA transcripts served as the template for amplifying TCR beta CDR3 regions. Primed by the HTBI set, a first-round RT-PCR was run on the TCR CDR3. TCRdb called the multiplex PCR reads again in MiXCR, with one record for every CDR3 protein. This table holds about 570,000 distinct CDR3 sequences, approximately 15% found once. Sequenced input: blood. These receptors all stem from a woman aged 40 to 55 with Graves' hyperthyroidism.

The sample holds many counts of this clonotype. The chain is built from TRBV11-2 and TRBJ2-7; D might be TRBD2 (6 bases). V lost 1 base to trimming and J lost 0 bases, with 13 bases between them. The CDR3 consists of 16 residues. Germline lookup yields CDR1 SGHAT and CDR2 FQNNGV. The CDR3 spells CASSLGGGALSYEQYF. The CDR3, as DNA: TGTGCCAGCAGCTTAGGAGGCGGGGCCCTCTCCTACGAGCAGTACTTC.

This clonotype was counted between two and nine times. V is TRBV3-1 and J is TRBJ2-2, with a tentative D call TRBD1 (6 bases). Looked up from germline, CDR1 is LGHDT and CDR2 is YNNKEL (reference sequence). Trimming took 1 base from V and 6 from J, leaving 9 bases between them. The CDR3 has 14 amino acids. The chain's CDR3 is CASSQAWGPGELFF. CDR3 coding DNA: TGTGCCAGCAGCCAAGCTTGGGGGCCCGGGGAGCTGTTTTTT.

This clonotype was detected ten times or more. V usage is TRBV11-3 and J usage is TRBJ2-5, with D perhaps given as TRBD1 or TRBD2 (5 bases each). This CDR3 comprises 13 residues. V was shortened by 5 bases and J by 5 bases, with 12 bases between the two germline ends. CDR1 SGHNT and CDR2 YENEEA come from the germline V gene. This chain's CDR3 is CASSPVGEETQYF. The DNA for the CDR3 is TGTGCCAGCAGCCCAGTAGGGGAGGAGACCCAGTACTTC. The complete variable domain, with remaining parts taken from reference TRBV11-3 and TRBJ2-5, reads EAGVVQSPRYKIIEKKQPVAFWCNPISGHNTLYWYLQNLGQGPELLIRYENEEAVDDSQLPKDRFSAERLKGVDSTLKIQPAELGDSAVYLCASSPVGEETQYFGPGTRLLVL.

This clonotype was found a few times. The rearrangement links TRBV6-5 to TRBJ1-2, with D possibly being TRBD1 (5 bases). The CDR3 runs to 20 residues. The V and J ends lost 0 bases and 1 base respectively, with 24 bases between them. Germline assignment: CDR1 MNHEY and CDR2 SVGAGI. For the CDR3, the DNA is TGTGCCAGCAGTTACTCGACCGGGCTCGACAGAACCTCTCGTAACTATGGCTACACCTTC. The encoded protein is CASSYSTGLDRTSRNYGYTF.

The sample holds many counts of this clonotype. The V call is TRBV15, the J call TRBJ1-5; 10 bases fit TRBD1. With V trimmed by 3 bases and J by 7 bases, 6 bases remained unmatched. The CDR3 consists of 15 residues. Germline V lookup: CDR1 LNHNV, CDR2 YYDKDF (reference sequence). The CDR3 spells CATSRGTGAGQPQHF. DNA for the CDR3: TGTGCCACCAGCAGGGGGACAGGGGCCGGCCAGCCCCAGCATTTT. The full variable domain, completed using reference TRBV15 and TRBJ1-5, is DAMVIQNPRYQVTQFGKPVTLSCSQTLNHNVMYWYQQKSSQAPKLLFHYYDKDFNNEADTPDNFQSRRPNTSFCFLDIRSPGLGDTAMYLCATSRGTGAGQPQHFGDGTRLSIL.

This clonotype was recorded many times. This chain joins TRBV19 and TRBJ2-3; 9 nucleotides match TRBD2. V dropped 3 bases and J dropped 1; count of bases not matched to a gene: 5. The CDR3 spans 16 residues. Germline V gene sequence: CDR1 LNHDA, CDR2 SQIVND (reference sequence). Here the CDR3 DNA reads TGTGCCAGTAGTATTTCGGCTAGCGGGGGCACAGATACGCAGTATTTT. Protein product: CASSISASGGTDTQYF.

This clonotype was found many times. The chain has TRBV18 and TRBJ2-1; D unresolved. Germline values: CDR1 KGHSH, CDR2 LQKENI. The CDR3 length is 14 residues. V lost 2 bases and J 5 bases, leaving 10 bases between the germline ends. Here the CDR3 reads CASSPADLNNEQFF. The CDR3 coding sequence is TGTGCCAGCTCACCAGCGGACCTAAACAATGAGCAGTTCTTC.

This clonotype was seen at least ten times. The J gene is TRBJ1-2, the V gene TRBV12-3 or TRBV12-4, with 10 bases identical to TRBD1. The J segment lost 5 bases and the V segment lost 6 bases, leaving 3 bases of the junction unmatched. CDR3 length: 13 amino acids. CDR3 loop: CASRGTGAYGYTF. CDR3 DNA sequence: TGTGCCAGCAGGGGGACAGGGGCATATGGCTACACCTTC.

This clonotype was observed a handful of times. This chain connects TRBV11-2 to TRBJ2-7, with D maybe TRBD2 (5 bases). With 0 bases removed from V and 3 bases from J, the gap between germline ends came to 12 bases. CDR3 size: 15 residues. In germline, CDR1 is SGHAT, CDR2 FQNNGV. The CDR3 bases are TGTGCCAGCAGCTTAGAGGCTAGCCCGGGCTACGAGCAGTACTTC. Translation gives CASSLEASPGYEQYF. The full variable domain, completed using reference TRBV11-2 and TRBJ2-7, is EAGVAQSPRYKIIEKRQSVAFWCNPISGHATLYWYQQILGQGPKLLIQFQNNGVVDDSQLPKDRFSAERLKGVDSTLKIQPAKLEDSAVYLCASSLEASPGYEQYFGPGTRLTVT.

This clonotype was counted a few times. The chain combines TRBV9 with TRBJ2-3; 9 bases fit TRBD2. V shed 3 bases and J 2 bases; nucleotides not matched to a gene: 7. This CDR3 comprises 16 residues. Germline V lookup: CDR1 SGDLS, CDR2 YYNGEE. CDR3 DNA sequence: TGTGCCAGCAGCGCTTCTAGCGGGGACTACACAGATACGCAGTATTTT. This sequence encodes CASSASSGDYTDTQYF.

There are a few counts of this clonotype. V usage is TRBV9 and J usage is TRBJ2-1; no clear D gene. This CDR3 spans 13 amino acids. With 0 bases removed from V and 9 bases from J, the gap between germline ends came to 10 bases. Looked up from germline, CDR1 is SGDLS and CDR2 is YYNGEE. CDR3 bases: TGTGCCAGCAGCGTAGGTGGGTCCGGTGAGCAGTTCTTC. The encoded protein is CASSVGGSGEQFF.

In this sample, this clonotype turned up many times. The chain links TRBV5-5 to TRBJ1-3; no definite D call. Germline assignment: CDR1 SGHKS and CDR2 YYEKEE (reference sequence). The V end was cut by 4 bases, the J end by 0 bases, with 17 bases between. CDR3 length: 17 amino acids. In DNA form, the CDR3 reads TGTGCCAGCAGCCCCCTGATTGGGCAAAGCTCTGGAAACACCATATATTTT. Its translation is CASSPLIGQSSGNTIYF.

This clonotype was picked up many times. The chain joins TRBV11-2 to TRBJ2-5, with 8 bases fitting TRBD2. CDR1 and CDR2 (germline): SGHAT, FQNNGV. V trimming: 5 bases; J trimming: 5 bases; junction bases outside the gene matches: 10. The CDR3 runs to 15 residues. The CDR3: CASSAPGGSGETQYF. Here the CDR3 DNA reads TGTGCCAGCAGCGCACCGGGAGGGTCGGGGGAGACCCAGTACTTC.

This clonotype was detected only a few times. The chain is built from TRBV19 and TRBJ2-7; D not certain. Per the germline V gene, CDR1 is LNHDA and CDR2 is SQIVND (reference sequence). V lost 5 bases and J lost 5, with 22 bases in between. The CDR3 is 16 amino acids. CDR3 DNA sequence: TGTGCCAGTAGTTCCCGGAGTAGGGCAATCACAGACGAGCAGTACTTC. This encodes CASSSRSRAITDEQYF. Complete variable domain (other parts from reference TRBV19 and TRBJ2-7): DGGITQSPKYLFRKEGQNVTLSCEQNLNHDAMYWYRQDPGQGLRLIYYSQIVNDFQKGDIAEGYSVSREKKESFPLTVTSAQKNPTAFYLCASSSRSRAITDEQYFGPGTRLTVT.

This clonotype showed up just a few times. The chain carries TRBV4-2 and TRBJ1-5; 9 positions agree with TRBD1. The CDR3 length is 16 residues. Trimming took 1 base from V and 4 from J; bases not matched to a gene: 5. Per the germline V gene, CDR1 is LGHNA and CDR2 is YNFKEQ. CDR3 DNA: TGTGCCAGCAGCCAAGTTGGAGGGACAGGGAATCAGCCCCAGCATTTT. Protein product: CASSQVGGTGNQPQHF.

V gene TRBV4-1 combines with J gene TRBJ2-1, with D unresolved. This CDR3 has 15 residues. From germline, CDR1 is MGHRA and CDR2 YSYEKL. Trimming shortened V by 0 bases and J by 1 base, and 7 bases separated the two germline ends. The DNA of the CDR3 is TGCGCCAGCAGCCAAGATATCCGGTCCTACAATGAGCAGTTCTTC. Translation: CASSQDIRSYNEQFF.

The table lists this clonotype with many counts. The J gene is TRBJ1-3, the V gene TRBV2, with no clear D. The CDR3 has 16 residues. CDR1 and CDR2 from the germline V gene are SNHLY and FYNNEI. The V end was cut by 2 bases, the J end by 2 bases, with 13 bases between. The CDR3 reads CASSEYEGLAGNTIYF. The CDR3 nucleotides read TGTGCCAGCAGTGAATATGAAGGGTTGGCTGGAAACACCATATATTTT.

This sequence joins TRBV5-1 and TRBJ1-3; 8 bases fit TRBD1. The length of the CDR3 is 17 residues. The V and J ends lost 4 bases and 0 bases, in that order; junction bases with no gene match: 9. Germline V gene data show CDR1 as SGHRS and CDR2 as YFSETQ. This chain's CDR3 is CASSTGQAVLSGNTIYF. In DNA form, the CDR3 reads TGCGCCAGCAGCACGGGACAGGCCGTACTCTCTGGAAACACCATATATTTT.

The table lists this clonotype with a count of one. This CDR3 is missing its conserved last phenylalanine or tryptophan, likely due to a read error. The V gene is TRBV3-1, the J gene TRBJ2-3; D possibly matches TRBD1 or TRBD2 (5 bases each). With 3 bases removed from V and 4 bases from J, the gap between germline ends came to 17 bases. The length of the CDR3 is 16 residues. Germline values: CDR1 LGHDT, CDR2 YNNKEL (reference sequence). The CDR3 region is CASSQGRDYFPDTQYS. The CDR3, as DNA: TGTGCCAGCAGCCAGGGACGGGATTATTTCCCAGATACGCAGTATTCT.

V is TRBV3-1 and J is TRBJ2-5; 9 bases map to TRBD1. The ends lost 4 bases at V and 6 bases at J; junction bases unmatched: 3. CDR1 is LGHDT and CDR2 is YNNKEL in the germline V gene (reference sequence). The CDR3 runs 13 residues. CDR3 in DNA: TGTGCCAGCAGCCGGGACAGGGTCCAGACCCAGTACTTC. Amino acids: CASSRDRVQTQYF.

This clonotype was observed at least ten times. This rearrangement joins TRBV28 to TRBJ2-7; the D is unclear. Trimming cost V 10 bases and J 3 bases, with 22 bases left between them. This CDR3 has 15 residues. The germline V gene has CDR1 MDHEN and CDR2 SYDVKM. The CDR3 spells CATHKLYTSNYEQYF. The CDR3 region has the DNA TGTGCCACCCATAAACTATACACATCAAACTACGAGCAGTACTTC.

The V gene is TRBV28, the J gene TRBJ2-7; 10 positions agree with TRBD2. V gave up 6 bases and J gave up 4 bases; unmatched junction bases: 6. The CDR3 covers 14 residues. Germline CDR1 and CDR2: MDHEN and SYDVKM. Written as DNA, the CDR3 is TGTGCCAGCAGCCAACTACTAGCGGGATACGAGCAGTACTTC. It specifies CASSQLLAGYEQYF. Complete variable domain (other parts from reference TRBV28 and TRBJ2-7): DVKVTQSSRYLVKRTGEKVFLECVQDMDHENMFWYRQDPGLGLRLIYFSYDVKMKEKGDIPEGYSVSREKKERFSLILESASTNQTSMYLCASSQLLAGYEQYFGPGTRLTVT.

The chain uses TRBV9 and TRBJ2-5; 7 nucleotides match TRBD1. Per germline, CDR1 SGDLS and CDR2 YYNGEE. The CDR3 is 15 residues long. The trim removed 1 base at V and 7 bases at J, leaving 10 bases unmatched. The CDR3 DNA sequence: TGTGCCAGCAGCGTAAGTCAGGGGGTATCAGGGACCCAGTACTTC. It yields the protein CASSVSQGVSGTQYF.

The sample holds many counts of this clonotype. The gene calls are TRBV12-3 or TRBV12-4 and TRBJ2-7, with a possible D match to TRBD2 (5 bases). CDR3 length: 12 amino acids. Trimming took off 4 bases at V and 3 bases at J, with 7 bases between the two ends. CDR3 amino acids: CASSSGDYEQYF. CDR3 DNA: TGTGCCAGCAGTTCCGGGGACTACGAGCAGTACTTC.

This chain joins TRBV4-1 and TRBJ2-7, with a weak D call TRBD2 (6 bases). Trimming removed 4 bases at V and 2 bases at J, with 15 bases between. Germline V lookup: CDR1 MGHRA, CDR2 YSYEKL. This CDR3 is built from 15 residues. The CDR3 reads CASSLPGLNTYEQYF. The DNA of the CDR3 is TGCGCCAGCAGCCTACCGGGACTTAACACCTACGAGCAGTACTTC.

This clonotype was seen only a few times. The CDR3 coding sequence is TGTGCCAGCAGCGTAGGAGGCGAGGGTGGCTATGGCTACACCTTC. Amino acid sequence: CASSVGGEGGYGYTF. This chain links TRBV9 with TRBJ1-2; D not resolved. Germline CDR1 SGDLS, CDR2 YYNGEE. The CDR3 consists of 15 residues. V lost 0 bases and J lost 4, with 13 bases in between.

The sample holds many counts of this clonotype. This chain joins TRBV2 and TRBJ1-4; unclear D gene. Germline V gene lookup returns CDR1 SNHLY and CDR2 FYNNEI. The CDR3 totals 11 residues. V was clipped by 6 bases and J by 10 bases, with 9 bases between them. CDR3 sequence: CASRKEGKLFF. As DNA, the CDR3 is TGTGCCAGCAGGAAGGAGGGAAAACTGTTTTTT.

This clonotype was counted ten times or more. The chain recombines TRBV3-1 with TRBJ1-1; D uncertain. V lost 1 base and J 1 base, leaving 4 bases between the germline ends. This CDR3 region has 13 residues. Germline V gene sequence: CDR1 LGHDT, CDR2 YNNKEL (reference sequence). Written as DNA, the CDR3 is TGTGCCAGCAGCCAAGCGGCGAACACTGAAGCTTTCTTT. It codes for CASSQAANTEAFF.